The clone carrying this T cell receptor beta chain was seen only once. No antigen is known for it. The final CDR3 position lacks the conserved phenylalanine or tryptophan, pointing to a likely read error. These data are taken from a study of CD8+CD57+ T cells in acquired aplastic anemia. Overall study: When averaged, DNA from sorted CD4+ and CD8+ cells came to approximately 3.2 ug. CD4+ reads averaged approximately 11 million in healthy donors.

CDR3 and TCR beta VDJ profiling relied on genomic DNA as the template. TCRdb recomputed calls from the reads with MiXCR, one row per CDR3 protein. Of under 200,000 distinct CDR3 sequences in the sample, 50% to 75% are singletons; the top ten hold about 48%. Overall study findings and caveats: Patients and controls were not found to differ significantly in CD8+ Simpson's diversity. Fewer than 30 shared CD8+ CDR3s appeared highly expressed within patients' immunodominant clones.

This CDR3 comprises 16 residues. CDR1 and CDR2 from the germline V gene are SGHTA and FQGNSA. Trimming left V 5 bases short and J 2 bases short, with 16 bases between. The TCR originated in a human donor in good health. Sequencing was carried out using sorted CD4+, CD8+, or CD8+CD57+ T cells (not recorded which) from PBMCs. The J gene is TRBJ2-1, the V gene TRBV7-2, with D possibly called TRBD1 or TRBD2 (5 bases each). CDR3 nucleotides: TGTGCCAGCAGCACGACGGGATCGGGGCCCTACAATGAGCAGTTCTCC. It translates to CASSTTGSGPYNEQFS.